This entry lists 29 T cell receptor beta chains sequenced from one sample in a study of shared clonotypes between healthy human individuals. The repertoire was sequenced with immunoSEQ multiplex PCR; TCRdb's copy has only in-frame clones and lacks some. The sample has about 2.4 million clones, roughly 93% seen once; the top ten hold around 0.4%. Material for sequencing was naive CD4+ T cells from PBMCs. Subset specified: CD45RA+ positively selected. The receptors here all came from a man in his late teens or twenties in good health. Some clones in this sample may be carry-over from other donors' samples.

The V gene is TRBV18, the J gene TRBJ2-3; 10 nucleotides align to TRBD2. This CDR3 comprises 16 residues. CDR1 and CDR2 from the germline V gene are KGHSH and LQKENI. With 1 base clipped from V and 5 bases from J, the junction kept 6 bases outside the gene matches. In DNA, the CDR3 is TGTGCCAGCTCACCACGGCTAGCGGGAGAGTTAGATACGCAGTATTTT. Its protein product is CASSPRLAGELDTQYF.

The CDR3 DNA reads TGTGCCAGCTCACGAACGGCGGCTGAAGCTTTCTTT. Translating it yields CASSRTAAEAFF. The chain employs TRBV18 and TRBJ1-1, with D uncertain. Germline V CDR1 and CDR2: KGHSH, LQKENI. Trimming pared 4 bases from V and 6 bases from J, leaving 9 bases between. This CDR3 has 12 amino acids.

The V and J genes are TRBV7-2 and TRBJ2-3, with 7 bases fitting TRBD2. The CDR3 sequence is 17 residues long. From germline, CDR1 is SGHTA and CDR2 FQGNSA. V was pared by 7 bases and J by 2 bases, with 15 bases of the junction left unmatched. As DNA, the CDR3 is TGTGCCAGCACCCTTATGGCCCGACTAGCTAACACAGATACGCAGTATTTT. It codes for CASTLMARLANTDTQYF.

The CDR3: CASSQGPASTDTQYF. CDR3 nucleotides: TGTGCCAGCTCACAGGGCCCAGCAAGCACAGATACGCAGTATTTT. The chain has TRBV18 and TRBJ2-3, with D uncertain. This CDR3 comprises 15 residues. Germline CDR1 reads KGHSH; CDR2 reads LQKENI. V lost 4 bases and J lost 0, with 11 bases in between. Full variable domain (rest looked up from reference TRBV18 and TRBJ2-3): NAGVMQNPRHLVRRRGQEARLRCSPMKGHSHVYWYRQLPEEGLKFMVYLQKENIIDESGMPKERFSAEFPKEGPSILRIQQVVRGDSAAYFCASSQGPASTDTQYFGPGTRLTVL.

The gene calls are TRBV9 and TRBJ2-7; no definite D call. The germline V gene encodes CDR1 SGDLS and CDR2 YYNGEE. Trimming cost V 0 bases and J 3 bases, with 10 bases left between them. The CDR3 loop spans 14 amino acids. As DNA, the CDR3 is TGTGCCAGCAGCGTAGGGAACTCTGGCTACGAGCAGTACTTC. Its protein is CASSVGNSGYEQYF.

The chain has TRBV29-1 and TRBJ2-3; D may match TRBD1 or TRBD2 (5 bases each). The V and J ends lost 5 bases and 0 bases respectively, with 15 bases between them. The CDR3 is 15 residues long. CDR1 is SQVTM and CDR2 is ANQGSEA in the germline V gene. DNA of the CDR3: TGCAGCGTTACCGGGACGCCTACTAGCACAGATACGCAGTATTTT. Its translation is CSVTGTPTSTDTQYF.

CDR3 DNA: TGTGCCAGCAGCGGGGGACTAGGATCCTACAATGAGCAGTTCTTC. It encodes CASSGGLGSYNEQFF. The chain has TRBV5-6 and TRBJ2-1; 8 bases map to TRBD2. CDR1 is SGHDT, CDR2 YYEEEE, per germline. J was trimmed by 1 base and V by 4 bases; bases with no gene match: 4. The CDR3 covers 15 residues.

This sequence joins TRBV28 and TRBJ2-7; the match to TRBD1 covers 11 bases. The V segment lost 2 bases and the J segment 3 bases; nucleotides outside the gene matches: 3. The CDR3 length is 15 residues. The germline V gene has CDR1 MDHEN and CDR2 SYDVKM. CDR3 in amino acids: CASSLRTGGNYEQYF. The CDR3 nucleotides are TGTGCCAGCAGTTTACGGACAGGGGGCAACTACGAGCAGTACTTC. Combining the CDR3 with reference TRBV28 and TRBJ2-7 gives the whole variable domain DVKVTQSSRYLVKRTGEKVFLECVQDMDHENMFWYRQDPGLGLRLIYFSYDVKMKEKGDIPEGYSVSREKKERFSLILESASTNQTSMYLCASSLRTGGNYEQYFGPGTRLTVT.

J is TRBJ2-3 and V is TRBV9; D is unclear. Germline-derived CDR1 and CDR2 are SGDLS and YYNGEE. CDR3 size: 14 residues. The V end was cut by 5 bases, the J end by 4 bases, with 14 bases between. CDR3 sequence reads: CASSPGRGADTQYF. CDR3 in DNA: TGTGCCAGCAGTCCCGGACGCGGCGCAGATACGCAGTATTTT.

The chain carries TRBV6-1 and TRBJ2-3, with D unclear. Germline loops: CDR1 MNHNS, CDR2 SASEGT. Trimming shortened V by 6 bases and J by 6 bases, and 7 bases separated the two germline ends. The CDR3 covers 11 residues. CDR3 DNA: TGTGCCAGCAGCGCTGCTGATACGCAGTATTTT. This gives the protein CASSAADTQYF.

J is TRBJ2-7 and V is TRBV2; D may be TRBD1 (6 bases). CDR1 and CDR2 from the germline V gene are SNHLY and FYNNEI. CDR3 length: 13 amino acids. V was clipped by 7 bases and J by 2 bases, with 12 bases between them. The CDR3 spells CASIAGQTYEQYF. The CDR3 DNA is TGTGCCAGCATCGCTGGACAGACCTACGAGCAGTACTTC.

The chain couples TRBV28 to TRBJ2-3; 9 bases align to TRBD2. The CDR3 sequence is 16 residues long. V shed 3 bases and J 3 bases; nucleotides not matched to a gene: 7. Germline CDR1 MDHEN, CDR2 SYDVKM. CDR3 amino acids: CASSLIAGEGTDTQYF. The CDR3, as DNA: TGTGCCAGCAGTTTGATAGCGGGAGAAGGAACAGATACGCAGTATTTT.

This clone was seen only once. The chain links TRBV7-3 to TRBJ2-3; TRBD2 aligns across 8 bases. V gave up 5 bases and J gave up 1 base; unmatched junction bases: 8. Germline V gene lookup returns CDR1 SGHTA and CDR2 FQGTGA. The CDR3 covers 16 residues. CDR3 protein: CASSPRGSGGTDTQYF. CDR3 sequence (DNA): TGTGCCAGCAGCCCCCGGGGTAGCGGGGGCACAGATACGCAGTATTTT.

CDR3 nucleotides: TGTGCCAGCAGTCCCGGTCCCCAGGCTCGGGAAAAACTGTTTTTT. Translating gives CASSPGPQAREKLFF. This chain connects TRBV27 to TRBJ1-4; D unclear. The length of the CDR3 is 15 residues. V lost 5 bases to trimming and J lost 8 bases, with 18 bases between them. Looked up from germline, CDR1 is MNHEY and CDR2 is SMNVEV (reference sequence).

The gene calls are TRBV27 and TRBJ2-7, with D perhaps assigned TRBD1 or TRBD2 (6 bases each). The V end lost 3 bases, the J end lost 5 bases, and 14 bases lay between the germline ends. The CDR3 spans 14 residues. Germline V lookup: CDR1 MNHEY, CDR2 SMNVEV (reference sequence). The CDR3 sequence: CASSLIAGGHEQYF. CDR3 nucleotides: TGTGCCAGCAGTTTGATTGCCGGGGGCCACGAGCAGTACTTC.

CDR3 amino acids: CASREGQGGGYTF. CDR3 DNA sequence: TGTGCCAGCAGGGAAGGACAGGGCGGTGGCTACACCTTC. This chain joins TRBV28 and TRBJ1-2; 8 positions match TRBD1. Germline V CDR1 and CDR2: MDHEN, SYDVKM. J was trimmed by 7 bases and V by 6 bases; bases with no gene match: 7. This CDR3 spans 13 amino acids.

The J gene is TRBJ2-3, the V gene TRBV7-9; 9 bases line up with TRBD2. This CDR3 has 17 amino acids. J lost 4 bases, V lost 1 base, and 9 bases had no gene match. Germline V gene lookup returns CDR1 SEHNR and CDR2 FQNEAQ (reference sequence). The CDR3 DNA sequence: TGTGCCAGCAGCTTAGGTTCTAGCGGGATGTATTCAGATACGCAGTATTTT. Translating it yields CASSLGSSGMYSDTQYF.

This chain uses TRBV9 with TRBJ2-3; 7 bases agree with TRBD2. The CDR3 spans 14 residues. The ends lost 7 bases at V and 2 bases at J; junction bases unmatched: 7. The germline V gene has CDR1 SGDLS and CDR2 YYNGEE. The CDR3 coding sequence is TGTGCCAGCCAGCCTAGCGGATACACAGATACGCAGTATTTT. It is translated as CASQPSGYTDTQYF.

V gene TRBV28 combines with J gene TRBJ2-7, with D uncertain. The V end lost 3 bases, the J end lost 6 bases, and 15 bases lay between the germline ends. CDR1 MDHEN and CDR2 SYDVKM come from the germline V gene. The CDR3 runs to 14 residues. The CDR3 region is CASSFEKLAPEQYF. The CDR3 DNA reads as TGTGCCAGCAGTTTTGAGAAGCTGGCACCCGAGCAGTACTTC.

The chain employs TRBV29-1 and TRBJ2-7; 9 bases map to TRBD1. Per the germline V gene, CDR1 is SQVTM and CDR2 is ANQGSEA. The CDR3 has 14 residues. The V and J ends lost 4 bases and 2 bases, in that order; junction bases with no gene match: 6. CDR3 sequence reads: CSVGGRQGAYEQYF. The CDR3 DNA sequence: TGCAGCGTTGGGGGCCGACAGGGGGCCTACGAGCAGTACTTC.

Comment on this clone: Different DNA sequences within this sample yield the same CDR3. V and J are TRBV18 and TRBJ2-3; D is perhaps TRBD2 (5 bases). The V end lost 0 bases, the J end lost 4 bases, and 5 bases lay between the germline ends. CDR1 is KGHSH, CDR2 LQKENI, per germline. CDR3 length: 13 residues. CDR3: CASSPPGADTQYF. CDR3 bases: TGTGCCAGCTCACCACCGGGAGCAGATACGCAGTATTTT.

The chain couples TRBV6-1 to TRBJ2-1; 11 nucleotides line up with TRBD2. V was clipped by 6 bases and J by 4 bases; unmatched bases: 5. The CDR3 spans 15 residues. Germline-derived CDR1 and CDR2 are MNHNS and SASEGT. The CDR3 spells CASRPGLADYNEQFF. CDR3 bases: TGTGCCAGCAGGCCGGGACTAGCGGATTACAATGAGCAGTTCTTC.

This chain uses TRBV5-4 with TRBJ2-5, with 14 bases matching TRBD2. Per the germline V gene, CDR1 is SGHNT and CDR2 is YYREEE (reference sequence). There are 16 residues in the CDR3. After removal of 4 bases from V and 5 bases from J, the junction contained 7 bases not matched to a gene. The CDR3 DNA is TGTGCCAGCAGCCCGACTAGCGGGAGGGCGGGTGAGACCCAGTACTTC. Protein: CASSPTSGRAGETQYF.

The genes are TRBV7-9 and TRBJ1-1, with D perhaps TRBD1 (5 bases). The germline V and J ends were trimmed by 2 bases and 0 bases, with 13 bases remaining between them. The CDR3 sequence is 16 residues long. Germline CDR1 is SEHNR and CDR2 is FQNEAQ (reference sequence). The CDR3 loop reads CASSLIRQQMNTEAFF. The CDR3 coding sequence is TGTGCCAGCAGCTTAATCCGACAGCAAATGAACACTGAAGCTTTCTTT.

The CDR3: CAWSVGSGMADTQYF. The CDR3 bases are TGTGCCTGGAGTGTTGGTAGCGGGATGGCAGATACGCAGTATTTT. The chain joins TRBV30 to TRBJ2-3, with TRBD2 matching 8 bases. Germline trimming cut 0 bases from V and 4 bases from J; bases unmatched to any gene: 6. This CDR3 is built from 15 residues. The germline CDR1 and CDR2 sequences are GTSNPN and SVGIG (reference sequence).

The chain combines TRBV30 with TRBJ2-1; D gene ambiguous. Per the germline V gene, CDR1 is GTSNPN and CDR2 is SVGIG (reference sequence). Trimming shortened V by 3 bases and J by 9 bases, and 9 bases separated the two germline ends. This CDR3 spans 11 amino acids. This CDR3 reads CAWRDGAEQFF. The CDR3 nucleotides read TGTGCCTGGAGGGACGGCGCTGAGCAGTTCTTC.

The chain recombines TRBV6-1 with TRBJ1-2; 7 nucleotides match TRBD1. Per the germline V gene, CDR1 is MNHNS and CDR2 is SASEGT. This CDR3 comprises 13 residues. Trimming at V came to 7 bases and at J to 5 bases, leaving 7 bases not matched to a gene. The CDR3 coding sequence is TGTGCCAGCATCGAACAGGGGCGGTATGGCTACACCTTC. Translation gives CASIEQGRYGYTF.

The chain is built from TRBV29-1 and TRBJ2-7, with D perhaps matching TRBD1 (5 bases). Trimming pared 4 bases from V and 5 bases from J, leaving 12 bases between. Germline loops: CDR1 SQVTM, CDR2 ANQGSEA. The CDR3 sequence is 12 residues long. The CDR3 loop reads CSVVGRVNEQYF. CDR3 nucleotides: TGCAGCGTTGTTGGCAGGGTCAACGAGCAGTACTTC.

The CDR3 spells CASSLVGRQNNEQFF. The CDR3 coding sequence is TGCGCCAGCAGCTTGGTCGGGAGGCAAAACAATGAGCAGTTCTTC. The V gene is TRBV5-1, the J gene TRBJ2-1, with TRBD2 identical over 7 bases. The CDR3 is made up of 15 amino acids. Germline-derived CDR1 and CDR2 are SGHRS and YFSETQ. The J segment lost 5 bases and the V segment lost 0 bases, leaving 5 bases of the junction unmatched.